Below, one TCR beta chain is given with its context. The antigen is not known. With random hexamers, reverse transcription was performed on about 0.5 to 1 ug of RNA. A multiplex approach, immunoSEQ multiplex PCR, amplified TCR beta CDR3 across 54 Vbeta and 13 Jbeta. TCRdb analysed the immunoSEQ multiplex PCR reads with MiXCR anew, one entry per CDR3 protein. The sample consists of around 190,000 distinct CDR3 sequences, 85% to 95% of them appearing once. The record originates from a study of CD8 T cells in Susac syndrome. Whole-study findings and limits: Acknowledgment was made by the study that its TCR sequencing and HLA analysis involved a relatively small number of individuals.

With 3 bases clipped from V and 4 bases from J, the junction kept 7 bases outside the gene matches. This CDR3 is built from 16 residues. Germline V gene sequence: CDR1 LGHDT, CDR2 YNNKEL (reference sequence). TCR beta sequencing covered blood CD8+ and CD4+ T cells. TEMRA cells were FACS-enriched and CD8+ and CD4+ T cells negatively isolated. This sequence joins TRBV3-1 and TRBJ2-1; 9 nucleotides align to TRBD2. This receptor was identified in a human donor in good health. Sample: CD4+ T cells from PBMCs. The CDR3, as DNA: TGTGCCAGCAGCCACCCCGGGACTAGCAGATACAATGAGCAGTTCTTC. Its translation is CASSHPGTSRYNEQFF.